This T cell receptor beta chain was obtained from a study of vaccination and CD4 T cells after COVID-19. Study-level information: The stimulus for the cells was overlapping spike peptides derived from SARS-CoV-2, HCoV-NL63, HCoV-OC43 and HCoV-229E.

Comments on this clonotype: Antigen specificity is unknown.

The study sequenced cultured CD4+ T cell DNA using the Oncomine TCR Beta short-read assay. Via MiXCR, TCRdb re-called the PCR reads, giving one row per CDR3 protein. The sample holds fewer than 9,000 distinct CDR3 sequences, approximately 70% seen once. Findings and caveats of the study: For convalescent patients, a median around 90% of reactive clones surfaced exclusively after vaccination.

Treatment specified: roughly ten-day PBMC culture with coronavirus spike peptide pools or control peptides (ViraFEST assay). Each of days 3 and 7 saw half the medium replaced by fresh IL-2 medium. Germline loops: CDR1 DFQATT, CDR2 SNEGSKA (reference sequence). This CDR3 is 12 amino acids long. The genes are TRBV20-1 and TRBJ2-3; TRBD1 aligns across 8 bases. This TCR was recovered from a human donor who had recovered from COVID-19. Sample: CD4+ T cells from blood, cultured in vitro. The CDR3 protein is CRPGQGTDTQYF. The CDR3 coding sequence is TGCAGGCCGGGACAGGGCACAGATACGCAGTATTTT.